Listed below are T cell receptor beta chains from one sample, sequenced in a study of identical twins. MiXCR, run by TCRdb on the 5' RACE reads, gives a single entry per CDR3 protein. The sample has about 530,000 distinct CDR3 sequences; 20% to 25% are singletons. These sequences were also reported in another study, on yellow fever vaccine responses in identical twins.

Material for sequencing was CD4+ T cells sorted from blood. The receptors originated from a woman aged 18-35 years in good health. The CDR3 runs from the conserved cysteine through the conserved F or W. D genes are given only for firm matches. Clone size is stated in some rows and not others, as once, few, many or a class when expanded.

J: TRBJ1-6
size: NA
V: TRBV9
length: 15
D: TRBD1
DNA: TGTGCCAGCAGCACCCCCGGGACAGGGTCTTCACCCCTCCACTTT
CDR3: CASSTPGTGSSPLHF

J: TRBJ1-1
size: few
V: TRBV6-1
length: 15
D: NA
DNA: TGTGCCAGCAGTGACCCGGTAGTCTCGAACACTGAAGCTTTCTTT
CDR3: CASSDPVVSNTEAFF

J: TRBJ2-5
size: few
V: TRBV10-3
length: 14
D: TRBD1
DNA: TGTGCCATCAGTGCTCAGGGACAGATAGAGACCCAGTACTTC
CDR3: CAISAQGQIETQYF

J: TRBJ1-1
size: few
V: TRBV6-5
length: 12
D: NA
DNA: TGTGCCAGCAGTTCTCCGGTGGAGGGGGCTTTCTTT
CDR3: CASSSPVEGAFF

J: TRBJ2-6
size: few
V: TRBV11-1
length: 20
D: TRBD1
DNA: TGTGCCAGCAGCTCCCCGGGACAGGGGTTGGTTTACTCTGGGGCCAACGTCCTGACTTTC
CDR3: CASSSPGQGLVYSGANVLTF

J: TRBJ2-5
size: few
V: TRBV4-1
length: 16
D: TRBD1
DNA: TGCGCCAGCAGCCGCTTACCCCCGACAGGGCAAGAGACCCAGTACTTC
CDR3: CASSRLPPTGQETQYF

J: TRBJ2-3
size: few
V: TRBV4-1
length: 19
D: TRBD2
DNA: TGCGCCAGCAGCCAAGAGTTCAGCCTAGCGGGGGATATGACAGATACGCAGTATTTT
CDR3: CASSQEFSLAGDMTDTQYF

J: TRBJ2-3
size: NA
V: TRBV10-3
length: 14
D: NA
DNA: TGTGCCATCAGCGAACTAGCAGCCACAGATACGCAGTATTTT
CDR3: CAISELAATDTQYF

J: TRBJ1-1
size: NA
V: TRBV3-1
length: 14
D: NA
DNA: TGTGCCAGCAGCCAAGGATCGGCGAGCACTGAAGCTTTCTTT
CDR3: CASSQGSASTEAFF

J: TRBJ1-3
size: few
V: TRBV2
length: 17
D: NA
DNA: TGTGCCAGCAGTGAAGAGGGGGGTTATCTCTCTGGAAACACCATATATTTT
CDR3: CASSEEGGYLSGNTIYF

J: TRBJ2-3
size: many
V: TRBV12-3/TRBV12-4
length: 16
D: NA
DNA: TGTGCCAGCAGTCTTTCAACGGCGGGTGGCACAGATACGCAGTATTTT
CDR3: CASSLSTAGGTDTQYF

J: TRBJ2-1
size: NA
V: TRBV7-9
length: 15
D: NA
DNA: TGTGCCAGCAGCTTAGGATGGGGGAGTGTTAATGAGCAGTTCTTC
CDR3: CASSLGWGSVNEQFF

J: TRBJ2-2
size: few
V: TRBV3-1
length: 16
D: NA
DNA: TGTGCCAGCAGCCAAGACTTGATATCTCACACCGGGGAGCTGTTTTTT
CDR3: CASSQDLISHTGELFF

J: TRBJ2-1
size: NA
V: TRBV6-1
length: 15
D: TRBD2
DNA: TGTGCCAGCAGCCCCGGACTAGCGGGCCTTTCTGAGCAGTTCTTC
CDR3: CASSPGLAGLSEQFF

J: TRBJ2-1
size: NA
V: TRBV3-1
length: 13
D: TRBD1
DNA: TGTGCCAGCACTAACACGGACAGGGGGGGGCAGTTCTTC
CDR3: CASTNTDRGGQFF

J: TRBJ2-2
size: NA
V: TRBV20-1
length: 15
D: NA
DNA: TGCAGTGCTAGGCGAACAGGGCAGAACACCGGGGAGCTGTTTTTT
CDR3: CSARRTGQNTGELFF

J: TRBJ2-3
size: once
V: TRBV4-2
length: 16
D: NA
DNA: TGTGCCAGCAGCCAAGGACAGTGGACTGGCACAGATACGCAGTATTTT
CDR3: CASSQGQWTGTDTQYF

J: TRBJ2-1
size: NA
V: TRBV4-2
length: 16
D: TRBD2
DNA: TGTGCCAGCAGCCAAGATCCTAGGAAGGGAGGGGATGAGCAGTTCTTC
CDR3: CASSQDPRKGGDEQFF

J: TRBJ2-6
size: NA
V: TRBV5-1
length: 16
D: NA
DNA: TGCGCCAGCAGCTTGGGTCAGCACTCTGGGGCCAACGTCCTGACTTTC
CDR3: CASSLGQHSGANVLTF

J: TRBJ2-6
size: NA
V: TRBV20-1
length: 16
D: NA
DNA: TGCAGTGCTAGAGCCTGGTCGGGCTCTGGGGCCAACGTCCTGACTTTC
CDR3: CSARAWSGSGANVLTF

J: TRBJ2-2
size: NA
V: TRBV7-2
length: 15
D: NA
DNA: TGTGCCAGCAGCTTCATCACGGGTATCACCGGGGAGCTGTTTTTT
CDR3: CASSFITGITGELFF

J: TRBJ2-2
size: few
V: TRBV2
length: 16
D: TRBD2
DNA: TGTGCCAGCAGTGAAGCGCCTTCGGGGGGGGCCGGGGAGCTGTTTTTT
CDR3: CASSEAPSGGAGELFF

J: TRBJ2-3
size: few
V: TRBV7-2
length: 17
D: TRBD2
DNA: TGTGCCAGCAGCTTCTTCGGGAGGAACCCTAGCACAGATACGCAGTATTTT
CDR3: CASSFFGRNPSTDTQYF

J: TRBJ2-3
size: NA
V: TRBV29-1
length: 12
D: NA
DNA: TGCAGCGGACACAGGGGCACAGATACGCAGTATTTT
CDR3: CSGHRGTDTQYF

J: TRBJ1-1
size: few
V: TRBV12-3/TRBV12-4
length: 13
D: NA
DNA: TGTGCCAGCAGTAAAACAGGGCTCGCTGAAGCTTTCTTT
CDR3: CASSKTGLAEAFF

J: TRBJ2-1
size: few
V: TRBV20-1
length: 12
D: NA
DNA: TGCAGTGCCCCCCATTCCTACAATGAGCAGTTCTTC
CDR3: CSAPHSYNEQFF

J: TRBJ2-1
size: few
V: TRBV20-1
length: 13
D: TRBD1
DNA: TGCAGTTCCCCGGGACAGGGGAACTATGAGCAGTTCTTC
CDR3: CSSPGQGNYEQFF

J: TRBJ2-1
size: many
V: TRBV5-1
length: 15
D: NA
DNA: TGCGCCAGCAGCTTCGACACGGAAACCTACAATGAGCAGTTCTTC
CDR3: CASSFDTETYNEQFF

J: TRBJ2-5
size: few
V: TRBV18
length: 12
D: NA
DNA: TGTGCCAGCTCCGGGGGCCAAGAGACCCAGTACTTC
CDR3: CASSGGQETQYF

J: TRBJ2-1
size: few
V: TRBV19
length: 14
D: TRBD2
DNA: TGTGCCAGTAGGAGGACTAGCGGGAGCAATGAGCAGTTCTTC
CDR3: CASRRTSGSNEQFF

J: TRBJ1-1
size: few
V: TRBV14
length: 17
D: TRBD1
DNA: TGTGCCAGCAGCCAAGATTGGTGGACAGGGGGGAACACTGAAGCTTTCTTT
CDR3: CASSQDWWTGGNTEAFF

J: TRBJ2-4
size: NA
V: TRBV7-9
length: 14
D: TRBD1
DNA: TGTGCCAGCAGCTTAGCAGGGGGCGCGAACATTCAGTACTTC
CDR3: CASSLAGGANIQYF

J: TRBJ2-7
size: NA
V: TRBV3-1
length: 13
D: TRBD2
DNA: TGTGCCAGCAGGCTAGCGGGAATGTACGAGCAGTACTTC
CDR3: CASRLAGMYEQYF

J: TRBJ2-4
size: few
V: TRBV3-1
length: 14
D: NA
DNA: TGTGCCAGCAGCCAATTCGGGGCCAAAAACATTCAGTACTTC
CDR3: CASSQFGAKNIQYF

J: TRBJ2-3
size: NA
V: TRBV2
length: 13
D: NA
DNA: TGTGCCAGCAGTGGGTTTGCACCAGATACGCAGTATTTT
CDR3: CASSGFAPDTQYF

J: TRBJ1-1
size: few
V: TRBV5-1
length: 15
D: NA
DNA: TGCGCCAGCAGCTTTTACCCAGGGGCTAACACTGAAGCTTTCTTT
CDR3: CASSFYPGANTEAFF

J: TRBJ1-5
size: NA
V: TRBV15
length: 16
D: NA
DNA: TGTGCCACCAGCAGAGTGTGGAGGGGAGGTAATCAGCCCCAGCATTTT
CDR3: CATSRVWRGGNQPQHF

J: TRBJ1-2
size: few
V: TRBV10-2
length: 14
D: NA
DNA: TGCGCCAGCAGTGAGAGGTGGGGTAACTATGGCTACACCTTC
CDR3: CASSERWGNYGYTF

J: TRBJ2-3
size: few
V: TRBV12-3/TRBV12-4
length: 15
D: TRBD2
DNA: TGTGCCAGCAGTCTAGCGGATACTAGCACAGATACGCAGTATTTT
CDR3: CASSLADTSTDTQYF

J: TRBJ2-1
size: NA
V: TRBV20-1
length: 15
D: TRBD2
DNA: TGCAGTGCAGGAAGGACTAGCGGGGCCTACAATGAGCAGTTCTTC
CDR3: CSAGRTSGAYNEQFF

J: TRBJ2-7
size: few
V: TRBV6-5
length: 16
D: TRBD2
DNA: TGTGCCAGCAGTTACGGACTAGCGGGAGGGCCAGTTGAGCAGTACTTC
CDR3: CASSYGLAGGPVEQYF

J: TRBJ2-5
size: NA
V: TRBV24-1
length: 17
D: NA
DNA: TGTGCCACCAGTGACCCGGGGCGCATTTTTGGTCAAGAGACCCAGTACTTC
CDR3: CATSDPGRIFGQETQYF

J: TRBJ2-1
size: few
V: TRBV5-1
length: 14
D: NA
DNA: TGCGCCAGCAGCGGGTACACAGAGGATCGGAACCAGTTCTTC
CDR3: CASSGYTEDRNQFF

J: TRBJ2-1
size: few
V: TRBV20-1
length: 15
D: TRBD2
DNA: TGCAGTGCAAAGAATCTAGCGGGAGCCTACAATGAGCAGTTCTTC
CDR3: CSAKNLAGAYNEQFF

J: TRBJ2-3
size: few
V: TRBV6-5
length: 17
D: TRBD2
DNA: TGTGCCAGCAGTTACCGTGGTAGCGGGAGTGGTACAGATACGCAGTATTTT
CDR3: CASSYRGSGSGTDTQYF

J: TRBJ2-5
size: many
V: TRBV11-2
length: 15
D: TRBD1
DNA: TGTGCCAGCAGCACTTGGGGACAGAGGATAGAGACCCAGTACTTC
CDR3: CASSTWGQRIETQYF

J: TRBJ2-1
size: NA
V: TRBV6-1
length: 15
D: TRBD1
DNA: TGTGCCAGCAGTGAAGCCCCAGGGGGCTGGAATGAGCAGTTCTTC
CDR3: CASSEAPGGWNEQFF

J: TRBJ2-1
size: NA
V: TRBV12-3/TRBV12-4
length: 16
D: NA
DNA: TGTGCCAGCAGTTTATACGTACTGGCCTCCTACAATGAGCAGTTCTTC
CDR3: CASSLYVLASYNEQFF

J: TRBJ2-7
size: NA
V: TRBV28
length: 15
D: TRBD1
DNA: TGTGCCAGCAGGAACGCCGGGACAGGGTTCTACGAGCAGTACTTC
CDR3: CASRNAGTGFYEQYF

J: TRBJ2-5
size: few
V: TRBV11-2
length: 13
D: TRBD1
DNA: TGTGCCAGCAGCCGGGGACAGAAGGAGACCCAGTACTTC
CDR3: CASSRGQKETQYF

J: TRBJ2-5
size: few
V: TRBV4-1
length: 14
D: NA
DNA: TGCGCCAGCAGCCAATCGGGGGGCGTAGAGACCCAGTACTTC
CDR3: CASSQSGGVETQYF

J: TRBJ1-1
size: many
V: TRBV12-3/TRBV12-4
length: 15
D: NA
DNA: TGTGCCAGCAGTTTGGTCCTAACAGGGTATGCTGAAGCTTTCTTT
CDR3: CASSLVLTGYAEAFF

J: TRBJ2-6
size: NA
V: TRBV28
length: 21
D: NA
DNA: TGTGCCAGCAGTTTACGGGGCGGGACACAGGGGCGGGTAGCTGGGGCCAACGTCCTGACTTTC
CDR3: CASSLRGGTQGRVAGANVLTF